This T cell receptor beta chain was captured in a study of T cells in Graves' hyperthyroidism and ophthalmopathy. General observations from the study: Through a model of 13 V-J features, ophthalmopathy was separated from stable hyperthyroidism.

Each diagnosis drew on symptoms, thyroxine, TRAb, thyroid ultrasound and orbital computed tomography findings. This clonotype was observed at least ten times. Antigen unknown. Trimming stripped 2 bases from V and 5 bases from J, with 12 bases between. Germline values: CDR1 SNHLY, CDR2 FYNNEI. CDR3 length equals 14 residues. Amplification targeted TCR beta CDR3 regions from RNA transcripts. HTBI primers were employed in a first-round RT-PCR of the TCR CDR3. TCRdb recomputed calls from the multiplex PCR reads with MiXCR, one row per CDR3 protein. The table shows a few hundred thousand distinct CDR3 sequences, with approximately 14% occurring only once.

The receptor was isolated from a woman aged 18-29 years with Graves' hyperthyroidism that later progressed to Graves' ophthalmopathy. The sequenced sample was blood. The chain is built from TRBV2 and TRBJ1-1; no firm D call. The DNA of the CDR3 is TGTGCCAGCAGTGAATCTCCCCCCGGGACTGAAGCTTTCTTT. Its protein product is CASSESPPGTEAFF.